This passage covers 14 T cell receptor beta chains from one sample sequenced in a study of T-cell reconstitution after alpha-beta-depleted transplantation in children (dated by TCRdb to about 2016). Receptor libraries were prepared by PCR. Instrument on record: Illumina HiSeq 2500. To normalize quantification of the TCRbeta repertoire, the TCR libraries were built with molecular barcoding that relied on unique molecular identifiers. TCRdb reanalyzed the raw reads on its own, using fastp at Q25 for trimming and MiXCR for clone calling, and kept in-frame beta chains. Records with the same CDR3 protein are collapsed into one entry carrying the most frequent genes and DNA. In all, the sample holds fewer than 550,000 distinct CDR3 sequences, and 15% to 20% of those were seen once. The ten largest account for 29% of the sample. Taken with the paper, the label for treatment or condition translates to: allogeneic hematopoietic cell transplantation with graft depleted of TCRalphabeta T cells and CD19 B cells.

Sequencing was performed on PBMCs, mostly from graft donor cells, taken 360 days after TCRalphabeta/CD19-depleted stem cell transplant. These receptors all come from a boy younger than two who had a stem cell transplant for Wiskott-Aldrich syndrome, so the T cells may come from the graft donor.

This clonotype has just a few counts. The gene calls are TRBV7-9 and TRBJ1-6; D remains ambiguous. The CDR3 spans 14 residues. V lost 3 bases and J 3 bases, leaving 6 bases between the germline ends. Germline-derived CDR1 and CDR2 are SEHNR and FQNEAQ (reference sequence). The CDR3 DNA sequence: TGTGCCAGCAGCTTGGCAGGCTATAATTCACCCCTCCACTTT. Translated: CASSLAGYNSPLHF.

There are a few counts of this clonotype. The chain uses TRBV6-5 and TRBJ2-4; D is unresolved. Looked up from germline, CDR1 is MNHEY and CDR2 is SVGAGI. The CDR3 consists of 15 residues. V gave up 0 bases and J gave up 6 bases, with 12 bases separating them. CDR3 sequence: CASSYSHLYLNIQYF. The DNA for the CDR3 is TGTGCCAGCAGTTACTCTCACCTATATCTAAACATTCAGTACTTC.

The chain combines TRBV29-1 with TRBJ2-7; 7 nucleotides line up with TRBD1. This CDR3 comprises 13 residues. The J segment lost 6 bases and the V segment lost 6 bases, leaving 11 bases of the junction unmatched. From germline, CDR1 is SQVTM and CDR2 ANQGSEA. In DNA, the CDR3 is TGCAGCGTGACACAGGGGAAGATTGGCGAGCAGTACTTC. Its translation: CSVTQGKIGEQYF.

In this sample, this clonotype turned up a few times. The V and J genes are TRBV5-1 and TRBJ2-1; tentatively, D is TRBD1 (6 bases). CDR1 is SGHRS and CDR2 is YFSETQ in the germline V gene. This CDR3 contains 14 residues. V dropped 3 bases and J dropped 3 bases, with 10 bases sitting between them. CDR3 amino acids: CASSWKGDYNEQFF. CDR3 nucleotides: TGCGCCAGCAGCTGGAAGGGGGACTACAATGAGCAGTTCTTC.

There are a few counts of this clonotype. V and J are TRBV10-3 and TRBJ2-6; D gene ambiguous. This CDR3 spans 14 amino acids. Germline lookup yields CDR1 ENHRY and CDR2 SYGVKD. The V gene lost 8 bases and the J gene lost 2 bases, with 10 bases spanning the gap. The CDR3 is CAIPAIPGANVLTF. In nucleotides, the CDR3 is TGTGCCATCCCAGCGATCCCTGGGGCCAACGTCCTGACTTTC.

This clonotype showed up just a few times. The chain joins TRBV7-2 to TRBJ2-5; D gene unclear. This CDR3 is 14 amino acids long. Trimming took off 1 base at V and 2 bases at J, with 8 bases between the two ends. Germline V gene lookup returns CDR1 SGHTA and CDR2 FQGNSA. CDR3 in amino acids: CASSLEVRQETQYF. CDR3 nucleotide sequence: TGTGCCAGCAGCTTAGAGGTCCGGCAAGAGACCCAGTACTTC.

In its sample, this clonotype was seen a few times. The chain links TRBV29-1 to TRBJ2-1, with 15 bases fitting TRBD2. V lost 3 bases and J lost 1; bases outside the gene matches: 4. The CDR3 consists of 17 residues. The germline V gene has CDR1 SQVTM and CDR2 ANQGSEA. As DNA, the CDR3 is TGCAGCGTTGACGGACTAGCGGGAGGGCTATCCTACAATGAGCAGTTCTTC. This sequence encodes CSVDGLAGGLSYNEQFF.

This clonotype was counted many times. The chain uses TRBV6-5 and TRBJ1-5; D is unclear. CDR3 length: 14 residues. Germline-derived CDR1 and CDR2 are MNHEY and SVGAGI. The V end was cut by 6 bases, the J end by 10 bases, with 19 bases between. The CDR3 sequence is CASSRTESPSPQHF. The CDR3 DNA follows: TGTGCCAGCAGCCGAACTGAGTCGCCTTCCCCCCAGCATTTT.

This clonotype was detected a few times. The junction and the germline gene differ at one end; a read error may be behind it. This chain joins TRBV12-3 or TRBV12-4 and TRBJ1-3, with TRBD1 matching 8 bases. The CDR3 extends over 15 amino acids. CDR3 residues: CASSLGQGGGNTIYF. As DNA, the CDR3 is TGTGCCAGCAGCTTAGGACAGGGAGGTGGAAACACCATATATTTT.

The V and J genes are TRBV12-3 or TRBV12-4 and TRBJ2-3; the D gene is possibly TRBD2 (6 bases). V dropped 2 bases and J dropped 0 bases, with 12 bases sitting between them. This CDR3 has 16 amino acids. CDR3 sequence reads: CASSLWASESTDTQYF. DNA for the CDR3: TGTGCCAGCAGTTTATGGGCTAGCGAGAGCACAGATACGCAGTATTTT.

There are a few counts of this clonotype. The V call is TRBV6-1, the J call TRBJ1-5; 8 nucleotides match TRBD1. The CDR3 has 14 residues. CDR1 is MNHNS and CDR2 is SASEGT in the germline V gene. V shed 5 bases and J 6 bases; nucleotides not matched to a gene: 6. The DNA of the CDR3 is TGTGCCAGCAGTCAGGGGGCGCCAGGTCAGCCCCAGCATTTT. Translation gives CASSQGAPGQPQHF.

This CDR3 reads CASSLVGGENTGELFF. DNA for the CDR3: TGTGCCAGCAGCTTAGTTGGCGGAGAGAACACCGGGGAGCTGTTTTTT. The V call is TRBV7-4, the J call TRBJ2-2; D is unclear. CDR3 length: 16 residues. The V end lost 1 base, the J end lost 1 base, and 10 bases lay between the germline ends. Germline V gives CDR1 SGHVT, CDR2 SQSDAQ.

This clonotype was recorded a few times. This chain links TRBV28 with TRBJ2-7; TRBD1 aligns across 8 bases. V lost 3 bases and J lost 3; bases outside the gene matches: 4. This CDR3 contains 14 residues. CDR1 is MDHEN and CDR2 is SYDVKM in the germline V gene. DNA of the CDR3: TGTGCCAGCAGTTTCCCAGACAGGGGCTACGAGCAGTACTTC. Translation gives CASSFPDRGYEQYF.

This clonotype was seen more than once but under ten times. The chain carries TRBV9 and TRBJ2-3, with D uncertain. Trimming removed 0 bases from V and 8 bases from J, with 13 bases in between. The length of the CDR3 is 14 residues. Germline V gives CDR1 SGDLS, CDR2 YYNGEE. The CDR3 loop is CASSVATALGTQYF. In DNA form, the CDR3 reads TGTGCCAGCAGCGTAGCAACGGCCTTGGGTACGCAGTATTTT.